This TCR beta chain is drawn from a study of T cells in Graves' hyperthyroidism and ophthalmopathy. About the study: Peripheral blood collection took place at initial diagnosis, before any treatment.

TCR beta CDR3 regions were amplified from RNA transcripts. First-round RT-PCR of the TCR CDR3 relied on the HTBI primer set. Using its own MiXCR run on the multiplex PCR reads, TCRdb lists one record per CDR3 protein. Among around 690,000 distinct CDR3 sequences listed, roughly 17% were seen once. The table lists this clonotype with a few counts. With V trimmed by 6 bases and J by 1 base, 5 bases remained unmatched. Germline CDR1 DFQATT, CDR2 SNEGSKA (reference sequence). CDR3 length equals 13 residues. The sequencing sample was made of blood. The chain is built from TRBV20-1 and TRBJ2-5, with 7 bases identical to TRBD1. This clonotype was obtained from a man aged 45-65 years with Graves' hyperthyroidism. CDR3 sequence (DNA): TGCAGTGCCCACGACAGGGTCCAAGAGACCCAGTACTTC. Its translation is CSAHDRVQETQYF.